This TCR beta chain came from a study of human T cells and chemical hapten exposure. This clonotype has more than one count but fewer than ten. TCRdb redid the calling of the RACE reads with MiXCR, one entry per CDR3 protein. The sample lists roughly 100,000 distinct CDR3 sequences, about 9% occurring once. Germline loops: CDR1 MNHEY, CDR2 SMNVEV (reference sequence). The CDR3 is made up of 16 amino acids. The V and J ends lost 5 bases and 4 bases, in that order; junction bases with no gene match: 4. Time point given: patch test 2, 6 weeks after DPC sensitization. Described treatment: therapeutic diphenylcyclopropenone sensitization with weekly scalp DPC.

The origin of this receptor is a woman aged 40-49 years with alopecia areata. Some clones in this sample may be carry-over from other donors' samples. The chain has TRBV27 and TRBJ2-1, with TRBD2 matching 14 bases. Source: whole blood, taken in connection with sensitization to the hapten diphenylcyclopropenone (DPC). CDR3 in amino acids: CASSKGLAGVYNEQFF. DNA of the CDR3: TGTGCCAGCAGTAAGGGACTAGCGGGAGTTTACAATGAGCAGTTCTTC.